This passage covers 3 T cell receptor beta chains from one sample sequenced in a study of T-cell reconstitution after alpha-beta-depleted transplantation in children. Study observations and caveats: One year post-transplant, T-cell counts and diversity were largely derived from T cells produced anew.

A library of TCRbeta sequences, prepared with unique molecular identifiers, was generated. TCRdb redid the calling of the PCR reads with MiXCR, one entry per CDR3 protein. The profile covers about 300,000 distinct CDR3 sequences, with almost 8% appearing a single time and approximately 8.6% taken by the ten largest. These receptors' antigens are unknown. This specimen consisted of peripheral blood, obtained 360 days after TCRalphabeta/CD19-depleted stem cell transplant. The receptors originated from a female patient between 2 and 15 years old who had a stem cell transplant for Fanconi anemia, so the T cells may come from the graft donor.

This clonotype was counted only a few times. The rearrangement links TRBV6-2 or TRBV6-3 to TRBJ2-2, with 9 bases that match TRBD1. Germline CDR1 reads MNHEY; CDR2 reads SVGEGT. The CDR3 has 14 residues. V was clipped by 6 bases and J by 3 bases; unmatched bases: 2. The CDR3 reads CASRQGAHTGELFF. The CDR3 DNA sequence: TGTGCCAGCAGACAGGGGGCCCACACCGGGGAGCTGTTTTTT.

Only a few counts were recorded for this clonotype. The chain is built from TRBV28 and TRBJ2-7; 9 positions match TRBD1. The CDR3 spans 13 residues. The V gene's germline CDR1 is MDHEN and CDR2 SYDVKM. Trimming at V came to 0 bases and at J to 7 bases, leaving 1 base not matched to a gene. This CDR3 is CASSLWDRGEQYV. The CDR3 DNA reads TGTGCCAGCAGTTTATGGGACAGGGGTGAGCAGTACGTC.

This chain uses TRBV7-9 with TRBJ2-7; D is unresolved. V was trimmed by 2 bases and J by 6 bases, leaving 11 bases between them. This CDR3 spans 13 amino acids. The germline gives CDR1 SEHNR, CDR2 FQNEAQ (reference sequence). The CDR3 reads CASSLRESGEQYF. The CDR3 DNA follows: TGTGCCAGCAGCTTAAGGGAATCGGGCGAGCAGTACTTC. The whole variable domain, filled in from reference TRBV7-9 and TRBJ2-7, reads DTGVSQNPRHKITKRGQNVTFRCDPISEHNRLYWYRQTLGQGPEFLTYFQNEAQLEKSRLLSDRFSAERPKGSFSTLEIQRTEQGDSAMYLCASSLRESGEQYFGPGTRLTVT.